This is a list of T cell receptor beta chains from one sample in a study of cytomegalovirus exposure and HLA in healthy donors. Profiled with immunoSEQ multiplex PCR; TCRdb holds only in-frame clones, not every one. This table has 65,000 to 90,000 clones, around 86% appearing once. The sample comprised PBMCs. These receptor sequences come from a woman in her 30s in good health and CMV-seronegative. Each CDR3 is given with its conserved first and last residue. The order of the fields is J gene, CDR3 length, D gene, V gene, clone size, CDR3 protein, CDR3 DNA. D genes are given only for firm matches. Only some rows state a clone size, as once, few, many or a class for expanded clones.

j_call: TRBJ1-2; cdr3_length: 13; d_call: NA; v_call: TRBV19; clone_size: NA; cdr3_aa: CASSIGRGYGYTF; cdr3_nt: TGTGCCAGTAGTATTGGCAGGGGCTATGGCTACACCTTC
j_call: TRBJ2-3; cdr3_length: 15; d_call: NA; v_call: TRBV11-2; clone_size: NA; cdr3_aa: CASSLYRGSWDTQYF; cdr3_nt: TGTGCCAGCAGCTTATACCGTGGGAGCTGGGATACGCAGTATTTT
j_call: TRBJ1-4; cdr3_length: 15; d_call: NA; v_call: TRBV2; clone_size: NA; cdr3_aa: CASSITGQTNEKLFF; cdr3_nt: TGTGCCAGCAGTATCACAGGTCAAACTAATGAAAAACTGTTTTTT
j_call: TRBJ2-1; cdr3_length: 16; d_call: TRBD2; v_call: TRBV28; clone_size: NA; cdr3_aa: CASIPAGLAGGNEQFF; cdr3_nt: TGTGCCAGCATCCCTGCGGGACTAGCGGGAGGGAATGAGCAGTTCTTC
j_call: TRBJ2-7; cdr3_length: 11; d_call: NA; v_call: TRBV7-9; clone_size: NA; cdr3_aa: CSSSLSYEQYF; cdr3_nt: TGTTCCAGCAGCCTATCCTACGAGCAGTACTTC
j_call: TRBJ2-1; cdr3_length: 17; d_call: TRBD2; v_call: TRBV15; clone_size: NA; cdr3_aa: CATSRDDGGSPWNEQFF; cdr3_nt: TGTGCCACCAGCAGAGATGACGGCGGGAGCCCCTGGAATGAGCAGTTCTTC
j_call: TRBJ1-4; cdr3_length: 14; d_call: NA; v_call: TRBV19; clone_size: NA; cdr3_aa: CASSTGQFNEKLFF; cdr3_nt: TGTGCCAGTAGTACAGGACAGTTTAATGAAAAACTGTTTTTT
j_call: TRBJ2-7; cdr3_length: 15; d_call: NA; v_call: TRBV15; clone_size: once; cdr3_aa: CATSPEAGQGYEQYF; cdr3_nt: TGTGCCACCAGCCCTGAAGCGGGGCAGGGGTACGAGCAGTACTTC
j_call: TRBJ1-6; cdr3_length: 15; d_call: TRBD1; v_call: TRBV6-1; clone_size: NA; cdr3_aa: CASSEEGTGASPLHF; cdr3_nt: TGTGCCAGCAGTGAAGAAGGGACAGGGGCATCACCCCTCCACTTT
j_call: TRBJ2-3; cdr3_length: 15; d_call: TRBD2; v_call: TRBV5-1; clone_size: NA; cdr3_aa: CASSFSGGATDTQYF; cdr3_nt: TGCGCCAGCAGTTTTAGCGGGGGGGCCACAGATACGCAGTATTTT
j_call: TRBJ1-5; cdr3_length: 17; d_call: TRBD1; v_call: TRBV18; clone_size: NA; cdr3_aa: CASSRSFGTGVYQPQHF; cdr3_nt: TGTGCCAGCTCACGTTCCTTCGGGACAGGGGTTTATCAGCCCCAGCATTTT
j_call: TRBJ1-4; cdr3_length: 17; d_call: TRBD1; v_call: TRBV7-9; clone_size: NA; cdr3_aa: CASSLRGDRGSNEKLFF; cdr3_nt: TGTGCCAGCAGCTTACGCGGGGACAGGGGTTCTAATGAAAAACTGTTTTTT
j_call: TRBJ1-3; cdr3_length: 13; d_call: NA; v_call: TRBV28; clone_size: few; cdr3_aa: CAGRDRLGNTIYF; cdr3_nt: TGTGCCGGCAGAGACAGACTTGGAAACACCATATATTTT
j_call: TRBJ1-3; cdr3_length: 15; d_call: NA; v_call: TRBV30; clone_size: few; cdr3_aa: CAGYPGDGPGNTIYF; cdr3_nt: TGTGCGGGGTACCCGGGGGATGGACCTGGAAACACCATATATTTT
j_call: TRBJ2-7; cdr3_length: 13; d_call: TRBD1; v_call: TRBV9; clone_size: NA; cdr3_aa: CASSGQGADEQYF; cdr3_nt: TGTGCCAGCAGTGGACAGGGGGCGGACGAGCAGTACTTC
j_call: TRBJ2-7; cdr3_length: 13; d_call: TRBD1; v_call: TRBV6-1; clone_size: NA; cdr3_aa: CASEDRGNYEQYF; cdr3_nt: TGTGCCAGCGAGGACAGGGGGAACTACGAGCAGTACTTC
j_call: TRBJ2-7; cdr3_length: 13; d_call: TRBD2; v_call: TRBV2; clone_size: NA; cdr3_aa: CASRLAGVYEQYF; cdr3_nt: TGTGCCAGCAGATTAGCGGGAGTCTACGAGCAGTACTTC
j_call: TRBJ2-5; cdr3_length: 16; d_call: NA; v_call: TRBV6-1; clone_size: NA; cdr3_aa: CASSERFGAAQETQYF; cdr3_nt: TGTGCCAGCAGTGAAAGGTTCGGCGCGGCCCAAGAGACCCAGTACTTC
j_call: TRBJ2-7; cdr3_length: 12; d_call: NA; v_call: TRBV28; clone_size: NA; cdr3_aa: CASRSSSYEQYF; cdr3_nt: TGTGCCAGCAGATCTAGCTCCTACGAGCAGTACTTC
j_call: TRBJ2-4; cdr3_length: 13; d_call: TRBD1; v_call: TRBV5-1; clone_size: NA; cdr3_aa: CASSSDRANIQYF; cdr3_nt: TGCGCCAGCAGCTCGGACAGGGCCAACATTCAGTACTTC
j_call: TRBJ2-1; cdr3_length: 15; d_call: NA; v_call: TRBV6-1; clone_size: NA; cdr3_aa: CASSEVRLPYNEQFF; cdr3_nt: TGTGCCAGCAGTGAAGTGAGGCTACCCTACAATGAGCAGTTCTTC
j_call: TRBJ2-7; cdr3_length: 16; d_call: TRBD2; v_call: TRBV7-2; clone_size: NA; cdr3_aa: CASSLGLAGVGYEQYF; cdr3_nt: TGTGCCAGCAGCTTGGGGTTAGCGGGAGTCGGATACGAGCAGTACTTC
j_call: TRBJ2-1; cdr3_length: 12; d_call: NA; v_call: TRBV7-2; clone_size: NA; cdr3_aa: CASSTDDNEQFF; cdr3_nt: TGTGCCAGCAGCACAGACGACAATGAGCAGTTCTTC
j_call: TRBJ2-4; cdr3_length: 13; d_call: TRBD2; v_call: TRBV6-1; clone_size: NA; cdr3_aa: CASSEASGGIQYF; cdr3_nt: TGTGCCAGCAGTGAAGCGTCGGGAGGCATTCAGTACTTC
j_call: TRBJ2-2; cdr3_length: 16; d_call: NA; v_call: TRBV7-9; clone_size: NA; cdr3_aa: CASSSQRDSYTGELFF; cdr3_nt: TGTGCCAGCAGCTCCCAACGCGACAGTTACACCGGGGAGCTGTTTTTT
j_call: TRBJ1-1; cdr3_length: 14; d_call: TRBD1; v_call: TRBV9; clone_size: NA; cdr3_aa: CASSGPGTGERAFF; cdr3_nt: TGTGCCAGCAGCGGGCCCGGGACAGGGGAAAGAGCTTTCTTT
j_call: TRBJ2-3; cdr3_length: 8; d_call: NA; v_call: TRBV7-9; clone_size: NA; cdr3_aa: CASSPRYF; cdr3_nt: TGTGCCAGCAGCCCCCGGTATTTT
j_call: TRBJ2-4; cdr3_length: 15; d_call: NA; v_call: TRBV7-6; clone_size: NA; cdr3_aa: CASSLDPDGKNIQYF; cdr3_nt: TGTGCCAGCAGCTTAGACCCAGATGGCAAAAACATTCAGTACTTC
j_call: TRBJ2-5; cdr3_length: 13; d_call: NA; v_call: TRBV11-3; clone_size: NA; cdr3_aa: CASSLTGEGAQYF; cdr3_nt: TGTGCCAGCAGCTTAACCGGGGAGGGGGCCCAGTACTTC
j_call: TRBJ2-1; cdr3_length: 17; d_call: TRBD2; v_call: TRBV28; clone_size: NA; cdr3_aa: CASRRVSGTSWYNEQFF; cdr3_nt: TGTGCCAGCAGACGCGTTTCCGGGACTAGCTGGTACAATGAGCAGTTCTTC
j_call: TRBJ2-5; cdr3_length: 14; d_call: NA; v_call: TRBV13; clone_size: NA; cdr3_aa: CASSLVLREETQYF; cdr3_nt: TGTGCCAGCAGCCTAGTCCTTCGGGAAGAGACCCAGTACTTC
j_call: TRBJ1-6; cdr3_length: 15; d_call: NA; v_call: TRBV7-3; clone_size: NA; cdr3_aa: CASSRGAGGNSPLHF; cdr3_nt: TGTGCCAGCAGCCGAGGGGCGGGGGGGAATTCACCCCTCCACTTT
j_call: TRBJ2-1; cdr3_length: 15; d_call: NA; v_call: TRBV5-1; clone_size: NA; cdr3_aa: CASSLSRLGYNEQFF; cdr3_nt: TGCGCCAGCAGCTTGTCCCGACTAGGCTACAATGAGCAGTTCTTC
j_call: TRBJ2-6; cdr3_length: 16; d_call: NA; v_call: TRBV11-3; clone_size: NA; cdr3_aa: CASSLVANSGANVLTF; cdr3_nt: TGTGCCAGCAGCTTAGTAGCCAACTCTGGGGCCAACGTCCTGACTTTC
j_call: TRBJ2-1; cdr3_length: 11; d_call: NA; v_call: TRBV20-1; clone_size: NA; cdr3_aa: CSAREYQEQFF; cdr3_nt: TGCAGTGCTAGAGAATACCAGGAGCAGTTCTTC
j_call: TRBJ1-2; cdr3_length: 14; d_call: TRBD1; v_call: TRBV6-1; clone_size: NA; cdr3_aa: CASTGTGGIYGYTF; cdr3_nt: TGTGCCAGTACCGGGACAGGGGGGATCTATGGCTACACCTTC
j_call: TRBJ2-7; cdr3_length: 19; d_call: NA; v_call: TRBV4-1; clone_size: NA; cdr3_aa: CASSQVHLQGTKVRYEQYF; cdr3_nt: TGCGCCAGCAGCCAAGTGCACTTACAAGGGACAAAGGTCCGCTACGAGCAGTACTTC